Listed below are T cell receptor beta chains from one sample, sequenced in a study of tumour-infiltrating T cells in Burkitt lymphoma. Repertoires were generated with immunoSEQ multiplex PCR, while TCRdb's copy carries only in-frame clones and drops some. Counted here are around 50,000 clones, more than 25% occurring once; the ten biggest clones make up 2.9%. The sample was tumor tissue. The source is a human donor with Burkitt lymphoma. CDR3s leave out the opening cysteine and the closing phenylalanine or tryptophan. Each record gives: V gene, J gene, CDR3 protein.

v_call: TRBV2
j_call: TRBJ2-1
cdr3_aa: ASSVRLKTEQF

v_call: TRBV4-3
j_call: TRBJ1-6
cdr3_aa: ASSQDRPLSSYNSPLH

v_call: TRBV7-9
j_call: TRBJ1-4
cdr3_aa: ASSLTGTVIKLF

v_call: TRBV5-1
j_call: TRBJ1-2
cdr3_aa: ASSSTGENNYGYT

v_call: TRBV6-6
j_call: TRBJ2-1
cdr3_aa: ASSSSPGQGINEQF

v_call: TRBV7-2
j_call: TRBJ1-1
cdr3_aa: ASSQAGGPRNTEAF

v_call: TRBV18
j_call: TRBJ1-1
cdr3_aa: ASSPDPTEAF

v_call: TRBV19
j_call: TRBJ1-1
cdr3_aa: ASSFSGGGRTEAF

v_call: TRBV19
j_call: TRBJ2-7
cdr3_aa: ASSRSGRRMQEQY

v_call: TRBV15
j_call: TRBJ1-1
cdr3_aa: ATSRDPGYTEAF

v_call: TRBV5-1
j_call: TRBJ2-7
cdr3_aa: ASSLVEDEQY

v_call: TRBV19
j_call: TRBJ1-2
cdr3_aa: ASSQNGGSGYT

v_call: TRBV21-1
j_call: TRBJ1-3
cdr3_aa: ASRDTVSLCPGTGNTIY

v_call: TRBV6-1
j_call: TRBJ1-2
cdr3_aa: ASRGREGYGYT

v_call: TRBV7-2
j_call: TRBJ2-7
cdr3_aa: ASSRPPQGKYEQY